This T cell receptor (beta chain) comes out of a study of blood T cells in healthy people across ages (dated by TCRdb to about 2015). Background on the whole study: In model experiments, roughly one uniquely barcoded TCR beta cDNA molecule per two T cells was captured by template switching. Age-related changes in TCR beta repertoire diversity were measured in the study by deep sequencing normalized with unique cDNA molecular identifiers. The donors were split into four age groups: young (average about 16 years), middle-aged (about 40), aged (62) and long-lived (roughly 80). To avoid experimental bias, donors of different ages were distributed randomly across sequencing lanes. Two additional independent replicas of 1 million unique cDNA reads from the same blood draw were analyzed for two donors (one aged 18 to 30 and one aged 80 or older).

Regarding this clonotype: The antigen it binds to is not known. Base-call qualities are not available, and no considerably larger clone is one nucleotide away.

Receptor libraries were prepared by 5' RACE. Sequencing was carried out with an Illumina HiSeq 2500. A second PCR of about 7 to 12 cycles was run with a J-beta primer mix and a sample-barcoded 5' primer. Each TCR beta cDNA molecule received a unique molecular identifier from a template-switch 5' adaptor carrying 12 random nucleotides. Each sample yielded at least 3 million CDR3-containing paired-end reads. First-strand cDNA synthesis was performed from all RNA using the Mint cDNA synthesis kit, with priming by a TRBC-specific oligonucleotide. After uracil-DNA glycosylase treatment, a first 18-cycle PCR used universal primers M1SS and BC2_uni_R on all cDNA. Per the original workflow: For normalization, 1 million high-quality reads were randomly selected from each sample, with every read carrying a distinct molecular identifier. Reads sharing molecular identifiers were discarded rather than binned into consensus sequences. MiTCR, run with a Q25 quality threshold and the strictest error-elimination algorithm, handled CDR3 identification, clonotype clustering and error correction. A nonparametric unseen species model with Euler transformation was used to estimate a lower bound on total TCR beta diversity. TCRdb ran its own pipeline on the public reads, namely fastp trimming at Q25 and MiXCR clone calling, and kept in-frame beta chains. A single entry per CDR3 protein holds the most common genes and DNA from its merged rows. The V and J calls reflect TCRdb's pipeline rather than the authors' work. The sample data list 650,000 to 800,000 distinct CDR3 sequences, and around 42% of these were observed just once. The ten largest clones take up about a fifth of the sample.

Taken from the germline V gene, the CDR1 and CDR2 loops are LGHNA and YSLEER. The junction shows trimming of 6 bases on V and 3 bases on J, plus 2 bases between the germline ends. CDR3 length: 11 amino acids, cysteine to phenylalanine. The kept DNA is CDR3 alone, 33 bases in frame from the first base. Donors were 40 or so systemically healthy Caucasian individuals from Russia aged roughly 6 to 95 years. Each donor gave about 9.8 milliliters of peripheral blood, drawn into EDTA-treated Vacutainer tubes. Ficoll-Paque density-gradient centrifugation was used to isolate PBMCs, with at least 7 million obtained per sample. Total RNA was extracted from PBMCs with Trizol reagent, with at least 6 micrograms obtained per sample. Naive CD45RAhigh/CD27high T cell percentages were measured by flow cytometry on a PBMC aliquot from every donor. Study-wide conclusions, independent of this receptor: The long-lived group showed more naive CD4+ T cells, fewer expanded clones and increased TCR diversity than the aged group, suggesting age selection. There was a strong correlation between observed TCR beta diversity and the percentage of naive T cells measured by flow cytometry. Because profiling used bulk unsorted PBMCs, naive and antigen-experienced compartments could not be compared conclusively. Donor CMV infection status was unknown, potentially confounding age-related changes in expanded clonotypes. As age increased, observed TCR beta diversity per million T cells dropped in a roughly linear way, and a significant reduction was already evident by age 40. Estimates of total diversity based on one million sequenced T cells were regarded as lower bounds and as underestimates.

This chain joins TRBV4-3 to TRBJ2-2; the D gene is unclear. The clonotype was recovered from a man in his 60s in good health. Sequencing input: blood. CDR3 reads: CASRDTGELFF. The DNA sequence is given as TGCGCCAGCAGAGACACCGGGGAGCTGTTTTTT.